This T cell receptor (beta chain) was sequenced during a study of human T cells and chemical hapten exposure. General study points: With DPC sensitization, TCRs exceeding 1 in 1000 frequency showed no change.

The sample holds a few counts of this clonotype. Its target is not known. Time point given: pre-sensitization, week 0. Noted treatment: therapeutic diphenylcyclopropenone sensitization with weekly scalp DPC. Researchers sampled blood before each patch test went on. Each CDR3 protein gets one entry after TCRdb re-called the RACE reads with MiXCR. The table shows about 110,000 distinct CDR3 sequences, with around 12% occurring only once. Germline assignment: CDR1 SGHNT and CDR2 YENEEA. The CDR3 covers 12 residues. Trimming left V 3 bases short and J 5 bases short, with 5 bases between. This chain links TRBV11-3 with TRBJ2-1; D unresolved. Material: whole blood, obtained in connection with sensitization to the hapten diphenylcyclopropenone (DPC). This TCR came from a woman between 50 and 59 years old with alopecia areata. Some clones in this sample may be carry-over from other donors' samples. CDR3 sequence reads: CASSFQDNEQFF. The DNA of the CDR3 is TGTGCCAGCAGCTTCCAGGACAATGAGCAGTTCTTC.